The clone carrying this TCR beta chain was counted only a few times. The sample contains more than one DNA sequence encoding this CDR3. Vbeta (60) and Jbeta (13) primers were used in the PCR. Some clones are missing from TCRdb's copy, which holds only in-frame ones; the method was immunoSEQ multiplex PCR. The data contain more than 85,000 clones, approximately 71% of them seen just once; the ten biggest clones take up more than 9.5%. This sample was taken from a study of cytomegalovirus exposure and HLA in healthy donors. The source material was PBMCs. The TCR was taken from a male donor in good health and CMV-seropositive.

The DNA of the CDR3 is TGTGCCAGCAGCTTAGGCGCGGGAGGGGAGACCCAGTACTTC. Translation: CASSLGAGGETQYF. The rearrangement links TRBV7-2 to TRBJ2-5; 9 bases match TRBD2. V gave up 1 base and J gave up 5 bases; unmatched junction bases: 2. CDR1 SGHTA and CDR2 FQGNSA come from the germline V gene. CDR3 length equals 14 residues. The entire variable domain, with the rest obtained from reference TRBV7-2 and TRBJ2-5, is as follows: GAGVSQSPSNKVTEKGKDVELRCDPISGHTALYWYRQSLGQGLEFLIYFQGNSAPDKSGLPSDRFSAERTGGSVSTLTIQRTQQEDSAVYLCASSLGAGGETQYFGPGTRLLVL.